What follows is one T cell receptor beta chain and its context. What it recognizes is unknown. Sequenced by immunoSEQ multiplex PCR; TCRdb stores in-frame clones only, minus some. The sample includes fewer than 250,000 clones, more than 85% of them seen just once. This sample stems from a study of T cell responses to AZD1222 COVID-19 vaccine. The CDR3 has 15 residues. CDR1 and CDR2 from the germline V gene are SNHLY and FYNNEI. V lost 3 bases, J lost 5 bases, and 13 bases lay in between. Study-wide results and caveats: Most donors were white British, females outnumbered males, and clonal diversity was possibly underestimated. Reportedly, close to half of spike-specific TCRs are directed against unmutated variant regions.

The sequencing used peripheral blood, collected on day 0 of MenACWY control vaccination. The genes are TRBV2 and TRBJ2-2; D uncertain. The sequence was obtained from an adult in good health. This CDR3 is CASSDIGFRTGELFF. The CDR3 coding sequence is TGTGCCAGCAGTGACATCGGGTTCCGGACCGGGGAGCTGTTTTTT.